These 20 T cell receptor beta chains came from one sample sequenced in a study of type 1 and type 2 diabetes patients. PCR was run on genomic DNA. The TCR beta CDR3 region was amplified using 30 forward and 13 reverse primers. TCRdb re-derived calls from the multiplex PCR reads in MiXCR, one entry per CDR3 protein. Among 250,000 or so distinct CDR3 sequences, around 47% were seen once, and the ten largest hold roughly an eighth. Sequencing used peripheral blood mononuclear cells (PBMCs). Receptors were obtained from a man aged 18 to 35 with type 2 diabetes.

As concerns this clonotype: A much larger clone lies one base from this, so it may be a read error. The gene calls are TRBV10-1 and TRBJ2-7; the D gene is possibly TRBD1 (5 bases). Germline CDR1 and CDR2: WNHNN and SYGVQD (reference sequence). Deletions cut 3 bases from V and 5 bases from J, with 14 bases between. The CDR3 spans 14 residues. The CDR3 spells CASSDREGIHEQYF. CDR3 nucleotides: TGCGCCAGCAGTGACAGGGAAGGGATCCACGAGCAGTACTTC.

As for this clonotype: The junction differs from germline at one of its ends, possibly a read error. The chain has TRBV3-1 and TRBJ1-6; D is unclear. This CDR3 region has 14 residues. Germline CDR1 is LGHDT and CDR2 is YNNKEL (reference sequence). CDR3 region: CASSQDAGLRDLHF. Written as DNA, the CDR3 is TGTGCCAGCAGTCAAGATGCCGGGTTGCGCGACCTCCACTTT.

This chain joins TRBV20-1 and TRBJ2-1; 8 nucleotides line up with TRBD2. Germline loops: CDR1 DFQATT, CDR2 SNEGSKA (reference sequence). After removal of 6 bases from V and 4 bases from J, the junction contained 8 bases not matched to a gene. The CDR3 spans 14 residues. As DNA, the CDR3 is TGCAGTGCCCTGACTAGCGTAAGGTACAATGAGCAGTTCTTC. Its protein product is CSALTSVRYNEQFF.

The chain links TRBV2 to TRBJ1-2, with TRBD1 as a possible D gene (6 bases). The V gene's germline CDR1 is SNHLY and CDR2 FYNNEI. The V end was cut by 6 bases, the J end by 4 bases, with 21 bases between. The CDR3 loop spans 16 amino acids. CDR3 region: CASRDPGGRTIYGYTF. The CDR3 coding sequence is TGTGCCAGCAGGGACCCGGGGGGCAGGACCATCTATGGCTACACCTTC. Full variable domain (missing parts from reference TRBV2 and TRBJ1-2): EPEVTQTPSHQVTQMGQEVILRCVPISNHLYFYWYRQILGQKVEFLVSFYNNEISEKSEIFDDQFSVERPDGSNFTLKIRSTKLEDSAMYFCASRDPGGRTIYGYTFGSGTRLTVV.

DNA for the CDR3: TGTGCCAGCAGCTCCCGGGACAGGGCCAACGAGCAGTACTTC. As protein: CASSSRDRANEQYF. The chain recombines TRBV7-9 with TRBJ2-7, with TRBD1 matching 9 bases. This CDR3 has 14 amino acids. Looked up from germline, CDR1 is SEHNR and CDR2 is FQNEAQ (reference sequence). With V trimmed by 4 bases and J by 5 bases, 6 bases remained unmatched.

The genes are TRBV4-1 and TRBJ1-6, with D tentatively TRBD1 (6 bases). The CDR3 sequence is 13 residues long. Looked up from germline, CDR1 is MGHRA and CDR2 is YSYEKL. The V end lost 1 base, the J end lost 10 bases, and 8 bases lay between the germline ends. This CDR3 is CASSQGGRSPLHF. The DNA of the CDR3 is TGCGCCAGCAGCCAAGGGGGGCGATCACCCCTCCACTTT.

This clonotype turned up a few times. V and J are TRBV15 and TRBJ1-2; D gene uncertain. Trimming cost V 1 base and J 0 bases, with 12 bases left between them. Germline assignment: CDR1 LNHNV and CDR2 YYDKDF (reference sequence). The CDR3 consists of 16 residues. For the CDR3, the DNA is TGTGCCACCAGCAGAGCACTGGACGGGTCTAACTATGGCTACACCTTC. It translates to CATSRALDGSNYGYTF.

As concerns this clonotype: Given the absence of the conserved phenylalanine or tryptophan at the CDR3 end, a read error is likely. The rearrangement joins TRBV29-1 to TRBJ1-2; D unresolved. The CDR3 spans 12 residues. Germline V lookup: CDR1 SQVTM, CDR2 ANQGSEA. Trimming took 4 bases from V and 4 from J, leaving 10 bases between them. The CDR3 here is CSVGAGSYGYTL. CDR3 coding DNA: TGCAGCGTTGGGGCGGGGAGCTATGGCTACACCCTC.

This chain links TRBV18 with TRBJ2-3; the match to TRBD2 covers 13 bases. The V gene's germline CDR1 is KGHSH and CDR2 LQKENI. V shed 3 bases, J shed 3 bases, and the junction held 3 bases outside the gene matches. This CDR3 spans 16 amino acids. CDR3 DNA: TGTGCCAGCTCACCGACTAGCGGGAGGTTTACAGATACGCAGTATTTT. Translation: CASSPTSGRFTDTQYF.

The table lists this clonotype with a count of one. The rearrangement joins TRBV7-2 to TRBJ2-5; no clear D. There are 19 residues in the CDR3. Germline CDR1 SGHTA, CDR2 FQGNSA. V lost 6 bases, J lost 0 bases, and 26 bases lay in between. This CDR3 reads CASSPARVGQNPYQETQYF. The CDR3 nucleotides read TGTGCCAGCAGTCCCGCCCGGGTCGGGCAAAACCCGTACCAAGAGACCCAGTACTTC.

This clonotype was counted only a few times. This chain connects TRBV19 to TRBJ2-1; TRBD2 might be the D (5 bases). The CDR3 covers 13 residues. From germline, CDR1 is LNHDA and CDR2 SQIVND (reference sequence). With 6 bases removed from V and 5 bases from J, the gap between germline ends came to 11 bases. The CDR3 DNA sequence: TGTGCCAGTAGGGAGGAACAGCACAATGAGCAGTTCTTC. This codes for CASREEQHNEQFF. The full variable domain, completed using reference TRBV19 and TRBJ2-1, is DGGITQSPKYLFRKEGQNVTLSCEQNLNHDAMYWYRQDPGQGLRLIYYSQIVNDFQKGDIAEGYSVSREKKESFPLTVTSAQKNPTAFYLCASREEQHNEQFFGPGTRLTVL.

Many counts were recorded for this clonotype. V usage is TRBV7-6 and J usage is TRBJ1-6; D gene ambiguous. The V gene lost 4 bases and the J gene lost 7 bases, with 8 bases spanning the gap. Germline lookup yields CDR1 SGHVS and CDR2 FNYEAQ. CDR3 length equals 13 residues. The CDR3 sequence: CASSWTENSPLHF. CDR3 in DNA: TGTGCCAGCAGCTGGACTGAAAATTCACCCCTCCACTTT.

The chain uses TRBV18 and TRBJ2-2; D is ambiguous. V lost 3 bases to trimming and J lost 9 bases, with 5 bases between them. Germline loops: CDR1 KGHSH, CDR2 LQKENI. The CDR3 runs 11 residues. The CDR3 reads CASSPVRELFF. The CDR3 region has the DNA TGTGCCAGCTCACCGGTCCGGGAGCTGTTTTTT. Looking up the rest from reference TRBV18 and TRBJ2-2 gives the full variable domain: NAGVMQNPRHLVRRRGQEARLRCSPMKGHSHVYWYRQLPEEGLKFMVYLQKENIIDESGMPKERFSAEFPKEGPSILRIQQVVRGDSAAYFCASSPVRELFFGEGSRLTVL.

This clonotype was seen at least ten times. V usage is TRBV2 and J usage is TRBJ2-5, with a weak D call TRBD1 (6 bases). The germline V gene encodes CDR1 SNHLY and CDR2 FYNNEI. The CDR3 length is 15 residues. The ends were cut back, 8 bases at V and 5 bases at J, with 21 bases in the middle. CDR3: CASPRAGRGLETQYF. DNA for the CDR3: TGTGCCAGCCCAAGGGCGGGCAGGGGCTTGGAGACCCAGTACTTC.

CDR3 DNA sequence: TGTGCCAGCAGCGTATTATCAATGGGTGAGGGTGATACGCAGTATTTT. Its translation: CASSVLSMGEGDTQYF. V usage is TRBV12-3 or TRBV12-4 and J usage is TRBJ2-3, with D perhaps TRBD2 (5 bases). Trimming left V 6 bases short and J 6 bases short, with 22 bases between. There are 16 residues in the CDR3.

This chain joins TRBV25-1 and TRBJ2-2; D is uncertain. Trimming removed 6 bases from V and 4 bases from J, with 18 bases in between. The germline CDR1 and CDR2 sequences are MGHDK and SYGVNS. The CDR3 consists of 16 residues. Here the CDR3 reads CASSQLPGSGTGELFF. Written as DNA, the CDR3 is TGTGCCAGCAGCCAACTACCCGGCAGTGGCACCGGGGAGCTGTTTTTT.

As to this clonotype: This may arise from a read error, as a much more abundant clone is one base away. Lacking the conserved final phenylalanine or tryptophan, this CDR3 likely reflects a read error. The gene calls are TRBV30 and TRBJ2-7, with 8 bases aligning to TRBD1. The germline V gene encodes CDR1 GTSNPN and CDR2 SVGIG (reference sequence). This CDR3 region has 14 residues. Trimming at V came to 0 bases and at J to 2 bases, leaving 3 bases not matched to a gene. CDR3 in amino acids: CAWSVGTGTYEQYL. Written as DNA, the CDR3 is TGTGCCTGGAGTGTCGGGACAGGCACCTACGAGCAGTACCTC.

The chain carries TRBV7-6 and TRBJ2-7, with 8 bases matching TRBD1. V lost 5 bases to trimming and J lost 3 bases; unmatched junction nucleotides: 12. The germline V gene has CDR1 SGHVS and CDR2 FNYEAQ. There are 16 residues in the CDR3. This CDR3 is CASSETDRAPFYEQYF. The CDR3 bases are TGTGCCAGCAGCGAGACGGACAGGGCGCCCTTCTACGAGCAGTACTTC. Full variable domain (outside the CDR3, taken from reference TRBV7-6 and TRBJ2-7): GAGVSQSPRYKVTKRGQDVALRCDPISGHVSLYWYRQALGQGPEFLTYFNYEAQQDKSGLPNDRFSAERPEGSISTLTIQRTEQRDSAMYRCASSETDRAPFYEQYFGPGTRLTVT.

This clonotype was observed a handful of times. The rearrangement links TRBV12-5 to TRBJ1-6; 8 bases line up with TRBD1. The CDR3 runs to 15 residues. The V gene's germline CDR1 is LGHNT and CDR2 FRNRAP. V lost 6 bases, J lost 5 bases, and 6 bases stayed unmatched. CDR3 amino acids: CASGPGTGNNSPLHF. The DNA of the CDR3 is TGTGCTAGTGGCCCAGGGACAGGAAATAATTCACCCCTCCACTTT.

This clonotype was detected only a few times. This chain connects TRBV29-1 to TRBJ2-5, with unresolved D. Trimming stripped 5 bases from V and 3 bases from J, with 4 bases between. The CDR3 sequence is 10 residues long. Per germline, CDR1 SQVTM and CDR2 ANQGSEA. In nucleotides, the CDR3 is TGCAGCGTTCTTGAAGAGACCCAGTACTTC. It encodes CSVLEETQYF.